These T cell receptor beta chains were read from a single sample in a study of cytotoxic CD8 clonotypes in ibrutinib-treated CLL. Profiling relied on immunoSEQ multiplex PCR, and the TCRdb table lists in-frame clones only, not all of them. The sample records about 160,000 clones, approximately 80% being singletons. The sample was PBMCs, taken after 12 months of ibrutinib treatment. These receptor sequences come from a human donor with chronic lymphocytic leukemia. Each CDR3 is given with its conserved first and last residue. Fields, in order: V gene, clone size, D gene, J gene, CDR3 protein, CDR3 DNA. A D gene is named only where the DNA matches it firmly. For some rows the clone size is stated as once, few or many, or as a class when expanded; others skip it.

V: TRBV2; size: -; D: TRBD2; J: TRBJ2-3; CDR3: CASSYSGMRYF; DNA: TGTGCCAGCAGTTATAGCGGGATGCGGTATTTT
V: TRBV7-8; size: -; D: TRBD1; J: TRBJ2-6; CDR3: CASSFDPGTARSSGANVLTF; DNA: TGTGCCAGCAGCTTCGATCCCGGGACAGCGCGATCCTCTGGGGCCAACGTCCTGACTTTC
V: TRBV29-1; size: few; D: -; J: TRBJ1-2; CDR3: CSTLQGLTPGYTF; DNA: TGCAGCACTCTCCAGGGTTTAACCCCCGGCTACACCTTC
V: TRBV6-6; size: -; D: -; J: TRBJ2-1; CDR3: CASSYSRGGLYNEQFF; DNA: TGTGCCAGCAGTTACTCACGCGGGGGCCTCTACAATGAGCAGTTCTTC
V: TRBV5-1; size: -; D: TRBD1; J: TRBJ1-3; CDR3: CASSQRGLSGNTIYF; DNA: TGCGCCAGCAGCCAAAGGGGGCTCTCTGGAAACACCATATATTTT
V: TRBV28; size: -; D: -; J: TRBJ1-4; CDR3: CASRVSEWVEKLFF; DNA: TGTGCCAGCAGGGTCTCGGAGTGGGTTGAAAAACTGTTTTTT
V: TRBV6-6; size: -; D: TRBD1; J: TRBJ2-5; CDR3: CASSYSGTGEETQYF; DNA: TGTGCCAGCAGTTACTCTGGGACAGGGGAAGAGACCCAGTACTTC
V: TRBV30; size: -; D: -; J: TRBJ1-2; CDR3: CAWNFRGRGYTF; DNA: TGTGCCTGGAACTTTAGGGGGAGAGGCTACACCTTC
V: TRBV2; size: -; D: -; J: TRBJ1-5; CDR3: CASRVVNQPQHF; DNA: TGTGCCAGTAGGGTCGTAAATCAGCCCCAGCATTTT
V: TRBV19; size: -; D: TRBD1; J: TRBJ2-1; CDR3: CASSMRGQASYNEQFF; DNA: TGTGCCAGTAGTATGAGGGGGCAGGCCTCCTACAATGAGCAGTTCTTC
V: TRBV6-1; size: -; D: -; J: TRBJ1-5; CDR3: CASSEALWGNQPQHF; DNA: TGTGCCAGCAGTGAAGCTCTATGGGGCAATCAGCCCCAGCATTTT
V: TRBV28; size: -; D: -; J: TRBJ2-3; CDR3: CASSSLGGPGTDTQYF; DNA: TGTGCCAGCAGCTCACTGGGGGGCCCCGGCACAGATACGCAGTATTTT
V: TRBV18; size: -; D: -; J: TRBJ1-2; CDR3: CASSPSAVSNGYTF; DNA: TGTGCCAGCTCACCGAGTGCGGTGTCGAATGGCTACACCTTC
V: TRBV5-8; size: once; D: -; J: TRBJ2-7; CDR3: CASNIDRAYEQYF; DNA: TGTGCCAGCAACATCGACCGTGCCTACGAGCAGTACTTC
V: TRBV5-6; size: -; D: -; J: TRBJ2-7; CDR3: CASSFQLGLNEQYF; DNA: TGTGCCAGCAGCTTTCAATTAGGGTTGAACGAGCAGTACTTC
V: TRBV28; size: -; D: -; J: TRBJ1-5; CDR3: CASSFGQPQHF; DNA: TGTGCCAGCAGTTTTGGACAGCCCCAGCATTTT
V: TRBV6-5; size: -; D: TRBD1; J: TRBJ2-2; CDR3: CASSYRGGSTGELFF; DNA: TGTGCCAGCAGTTACAGAGGGGGCAGCACCGGGGAGCTGTTTTTT
V: TRBV30; size: -; D: TRBD1; J: TRBJ1-2; CDR3: CAWARDRTYGYTF; DNA: TGTGCCTGGGCACGGGACAGGACATATGGCTACACCTTC
V: TRBV9; size: few; D: -; J: TRBJ1-6; CDR3: CASSVGNPQSPLHF; DNA: TGTGCCAGCAGCGTAGGAAACCCCCAGTCACCCCTCCACTTT
V: TRBV4-2; size: many; D: -; J: TRBJ1-3; CDR3: CASSYNSGNTIYF; DNA: TGTGCCAGCAGCTATAACTCTGGAAACACCATATATTTT
V: TRBV7-2; size: -; D: -; J: TRBJ2-3; CDR3: CASSPFTGDTQYF; DNA: TGTGCCAGCAGCCCATTCACCGGCGATACGCAGTATTTT
V: TRBV28; size: -; D: -; J: TRBJ1-2; CDR3: CASSAAGSPNYGYTF; DNA: TGTGCCAGCAGCGCCGCCGGGTCCCCAAACTATGGCTACACCTTC
V: TRBV5-1; size: -; D: -; J: TRBJ2-3; CDR3: CASSLSPGTDTQYF; DNA: TGCGCCAGCAGCTTGAGTCCGGGTACAGATACGCAGTATTTT
V: TRBV6-5; size: -; D: -; J: TRBJ1-3; CDR3: CASSRDPGIGNTIYF; DNA: TGTGCCAGCAGTCGAGATCCCGGGATTGGAAACACCATATATTTT
V: TRBV7-2; size: -; D: TRBD1; J: TRBJ2-1; CDR3: CASSLSGQGYNEQFF; DNA: TGTGCCAGCAGCTTATCTGGACAGGGGTACAATGAGCAGTTCTTC
V: TRBV28; size: -; D: TRBD2; J: TRBJ2-1; CDR3: CASSSPGLADYLYNEQFF; DNA: TGTGCCAGCAGTTCTCCCGGACTAGCGGATTACCTATACAATGAGCAGTTCTTC
V: TRBV19; size: -; D: -; J: TRBJ1-2; CDR3: CASSRKTSGGGRYGYTF; DNA: TGTGCCAGTAGCCGAAAAACCTCTGGGGGAGGTCGATATGGCTACACCTTC